Presented here are 16 T cell receptor beta chains from one specimen sequenced in a study of chronic HIV infection and antiretroviral therapy (dated by TCRdb to between 2014 and 2017). The library relied on 5' RACE. The sample was run on an Illumina MiSeq. TCRdb passed the public sequencing reads through fastp at Q25 and MiXCR, retaining productive beta sequences. Every distinct CDR3 protein forms one entry, paired with its most common genes and DNA. Here the sample has 30,000 or so distinct CDR3 sequences; about 8.6% occur a single time. Together, the top ten hold more than 2% of the sample. Specimen: peripheral blood. These receptors were obtained from an adult who had HIV and had not received antiretroviral therapy, or was an uninfected healthy control (not recorded which).

This sequence joins TRBV15 and TRBJ1-5; maybe TRBD1 (5 bases). CDR3 length equals 15 residues. V lost 3 bases and J lost 0, with 9 bases in between. CDR1 and CDR2 (germline): LNHNV, YYDKDF (reference sequence). CDR3 sequence: CATSSQGFSNQPQHF. The CDR3 DNA reads TGTGCCACCAGCAGCCAGGGATTTAGCAATCAGCCCCAGCATTTT.

This clonotype was detected many times. In nucleotides, the CDR3 is TGTGCCAGCAGTTTGTCCAGGCCCAGCAATCAGCCCCAGCATTTT. The encoded protein is CASSLSRPSNQPQHF. The V gene is TRBV27, the J gene TRBJ1-5; D gene uncertain. The CDR3 extends over 15 amino acids. V was cut by 3 bases and J by 1 base, with 10 bases left in between. CDR1 and CDR2 (germline): MNHEY, SMNVEV (reference sequence).

This clonotype was found many times. The V and J genes are TRBV29-1 and TRBJ2-1, with D possibly being TRBD2 (6 bases). The CDR3 totals 12 residues. Germline loops: CDR1 SQVTM, CDR2 ANQGSEA. V was trimmed by 6 bases and J by 9 bases, leaving 15 bases between them. CDR3 sequence reads: CSVTEGWAEQFF. In nucleotides, the CDR3 is TGCAGCGTGACGGAGGGATGGGCTGAGCAGTTCTTC.

This clonotype has at least ten counts. The chain recombines TRBV6-4 with TRBJ2-6, with 7 bases aligning to TRBD1. Trimming removed 4 bases from V and 0 bases from J; junction bases left unmatched: 0. Germline values: CDR1 MRHNA, CDR2 SNTAGT. CDR3 length: 15 residues. The CDR3 spells CASSGDSSGANVLTF. The CDR3, as DNA: TGTGCCAGCAGTGGGGACAGCTCTGGGGCCAACGTCCTGACTTTC.

This clonotype was recorded at least ten times. The CDR3: CASSLPPLQEFETQYF. The CDR3 region has the DNA TGTGCCAGCAGCTTACCGCCCTTGCAGGAGTTTGAGACCCAGTACTTC. V usage is TRBV7-2 and J usage is TRBJ2-5; D call uncertain. Germline V gives CDR1 SGHTA, CDR2 FQGNSA. The CDR3 is 16 amino acids. The V gene lost 2 bases and the J gene lost 5 bases, with 18 bases spanning the gap.

This clonotype ranks as medium-sized. This rearrangement joins TRBV11-2 to TRBJ1-5; no clear D. The germline V and J ends were trimmed by 1 base and 0 bases, with 7 bases remaining between them. CDR1 and CDR2 (germline): SGHAT, FQNNGV. The CDR3 is 15 residues long. The CDR3 spells CASSLGQHSNQPQHF. CDR3 in DNA: TGTGCCAGCAGCTTAGGGCAGCATAGCAATCAGCCCCAGCATTTT.

The rearrangement uses TRBV3-1 and TRBJ1-1; D perhaps matches TRBD1 (5 bases). The CDR3 has 15 residues. Trimming cost V 0 bases and J 6 bases, with 14 bases left between them. Germline V gives CDR1 LGHDT, CDR2 YNNKEL (reference sequence). CDR3 protein: CASSQDLWGSPEAFF. The DNA of the CDR3 is TGTGCCAGCAGCCAAGATTTGTGGGGGAGCCCTGAAGCTTTCTTT.

The rearrangement uses TRBV5-4 and TRBJ2-6; D remains ambiguous. Germline CDR1 SGHNT, CDR2 YYREEE (reference sequence). Trimming pared 0 bases from V and 4 bases from J, leaving 2 bases between. The CDR3 covers 13 residues. The CDR3 sequence is CASSLAGANVLTF. The CDR3 DNA follows: TGTGCCAGCAGCTTGGCCGGGGCCAACGTCCTGACTTTC.

This clonotype came up many times. CDR3 loop: CAELSGSGPQHF. The CDR3 DNA follows: TGCGCCGAATTGAGCGGGAGTGGGCCCCAGCATTTT. V and J are TRBV10-1 and TRBJ1-5; D is unresolved. Germline CDR1 is WNHNN and CDR2 is SYGVQD (reference sequence). Trimming pared 11 bases from V and 9 bases from J, leaving 17 bases between. The CDR3 spans 12 residues.

This clonotype was counted a few times. The chain couples TRBV29-1 to TRBJ1-3; D gene unclear. CDR1 is SQVTM and CDR2 is ANQGSEA in the germline V gene. With 1 base removed from V and 1 base from J, the gap between germline ends came to 2 bases. This CDR3 has 12 residues. The CDR3 DNA is TGCAGCGTTGAAGTATCTGGAAACACCATATATTTT. Amino acid sequence: CSVEVSGNTIYF.

The sample holds many counts of this clonotype. The chain has TRBV7-9 and TRBJ2-2; no firm D call. V gave up 1 base and J gave up 1 base, with 4 bases separating them. Germline-derived CDR1 and CDR2 are SEHNR and FQNEAQ (reference sequence). The CDR3 sequence is 14 residues long. CDR3 in DNA: TGTGCCAGCAGCTTAGGGCGGAACACCGGGGAGCTGTTTTTT. This encodes CASSLGRNTGELFF.

In its sample, this clonotype was seen many times. The V gene is TRBV15, the J gene TRBJ2-3; TRBD1 or TRBD2 may be the D gene (6 bases each). Deletions cut 5 bases from V and 0 bases from J, with 21 bases between. Germline CDR1 is LNHNV and CDR2 is YYDKDF (reference sequence). The CDR3 sequence is 18 residues long. The CDR3 sequence: CATSGGGALAASTDTQYF. CDR3 bases: TGTGCCACCAGCGGAGGGGGAGCACTAGCAGCGAGCACAGATACGCAGTATTTT. Full variable domain (missing parts from reference TRBV15 and TRBJ2-3): DAMVIQNPRYQVTQFGKPVTLSCSQTLNHNVMYWYQQKSSQAPKLLFHYYDKDFNNEADTPDNFQSRRPNTSFCFLDIRSPGLGDTAMYLCATSGGGALAASTDTQYFGPGTRLTVL.

At least ten counts were recorded for this clonotype. This chain connects TRBV29-1 to TRBJ2-1, with 10 bases lining up with TRBD2. Per the germline V gene, CDR1 is SQVTM and CDR2 is ANQGSEA. This CDR3 is built from 15 residues. Germline trimming cut 1 base from V and 7 bases from J; bases unmatched to any gene: 7. This CDR3 reads CSVEGKLAGRNEQFF. CDR3 in DNA: TGCAGCGTTGAAGGAAAACTAGCGGGACGGAATGAGCAGTTCTTC.

Ten or more counts support this clonotype. The chain employs TRBV27 and TRBJ2-1; D remains ambiguous. Trimming removed 3 bases from V and 9 bases from J, with 18 bases in between. CDR3 length equals 15 residues. In germline, CDR1 is MNHEY, CDR2 SMNVEV (reference sequence). The CDR3 region is CASSLFPWVQSEQFF. In DNA form, the CDR3 reads TGTGCCAGCAGTTTGTTTCCCTGGGTACAATCTGAGCAGTTCTTC.

This clonotype was found many times. V gene TRBV29-1 combines with J gene TRBJ1-1; D ambiguous. In germline, CDR1 is SQVTM, CDR2 ANQGSEA. This CDR3 is 12 amino acids long. The V end was cut by 2 bases, the J end by 4 bases, with 8 bases between. The CDR3 DNA is TGCAGCGTTGAACAGTCGAGCACTGAAGCTTTCTTT. This gives the protein CSVEQSSTEAFF.

This clonotype was observed at least ten times. The chain couples TRBV3-1 to TRBJ2-7, with 11 positions matching TRBD2. With V trimmed by 2 bases and J by 2 bases, 2 bases remained unmatched. The germline V gene has CDR1 LGHDT and CDR2 YNNKEL (reference sequence). This CDR3 region has 15 residues. The CDR3 DNA reads as TGTGCCAGCAGCCAAACACTAGCGGGGGCCTACGAGCAGTACTTC. Its translation: CASSQTLAGAYEQYF.